Listed below are T cell receptor beta chains from one sample, sequenced in a study of T cells in Graves' hyperthyroidism and ophthalmopathy. TCRdb independently ran MiXCR on the multiplex PCR reads; one entry per CDR3 protein. The sample includes 300,000 or so distinct CDR3 sequences, about 20% of them seen just once. The source material was blood. The origin of the receptors is a woman aged 45-65 years with Graves' hyperthyroidism. Both conserved end residues are part of each CDR3. D genes are given only for firm matches. Clone size appears in some rows only: once, few, many, or a class for an expanded clone.

clone_size j_call cdr3_length d_call v_call cdr3_aa cdr3_nt
NA TRBJ2-4 15 NA TRBV2 CASSGGSLAKNIQYF TGTGCCAGCAGTGGGGGAAGTTTAGCCAAAAACATTCAGTACTTC
few TRBJ2-1 21 TRBD2 TRBV24-1 CATSDPASGTSIEGNYNEQFF TGTGCCACCAGTGACCCTGCGTCCGGGACTAGCATTGAAGGAAACTACAATGAGCAGTTCTTC
many TRBJ2-3 17 TRBD2 TRBV11-2 CASSLDGIAGVTDTQYF TGTGCCAGCAGCTTAGATGGAATAGCGGGAGTTACAGATACGCAGTATTTT
few TRBJ2-1 20 TRBD1 TRBV19 CASSRRTGGTSGGPRNEQFF TGTGCCAGTAGTCGACGGACAGGGGGCACGTCGGGAGGGCCCAGGAATGAGCAGTTCTTC
few TRBJ2-2 15 NA TRBV7-9 CASSSETRTTGELFF TGTGCCAGCAGCTCCGAGACACGGACCACCGGGGAGCTGTTTTTT
NA TRBJ2-5 16 NA TRBV27 CASRRGWGGRVETQYF TGTGCCAGCAGACGGGGGTGGGGGGGGCGCGTGGAGACCCAGTACTTC
NA TRBJ2-5 14 NA TRBV16 CASSQLRIQETQYF TGTGCCAGCAGCCAATTGAGGATTCAAGAGACCCAGTACTTC
few TRBJ1-1 17 NA TRBV12-3/TRBV12-4 CASSPLAGAEMNTEAFF TGTGCCAGCAGTCCCCTGGCCGGGGCCGAAATGAACACTGAAGCTTTCTTT
NA TRBJ2-6 13 NA TRBV25-1 CASSEGGANVLTF TGTGCCAGCAGTGAAGGAGGGGCCAACGTCCTGACTTTC
NA TRBJ1-2 14 NA TRBV10-3 CASSLTGTQDGYTF TGTGCCAGCAGTTTAACAGGGACACAAGATGGCTACACCTTC
NA TRBJ2-5 11 NA TRBV12-3/TRBV12-4 CASSYDGTQYF TGTGCCAGCAGCTACGATGGGACCCAGTACTTC
few TRBJ1-3 17 NA TRBV6-1 CASTVIWGQHSGNTIYF TGTGCCAGCACCGTCATCTGGGGGCAACACTCTGGAAACACCATATATTTT
NA TRBJ2-6 14 NA TRBV28 CTSSALSGANVLTF TGTACCAGCTCAGCCCTCTCTGGGGCCAACGTCCTGACTTTC
NA TRBJ2-3 15 NA TRBV20-1 CSAGRDREELNTQYF TGCAGTGCTGGGAGAGACAGGGAGGAACTGAATACGCAGTATTTT
NA TRBJ1-1 14 NA TRBV27 CATKLTERNTEAFF TGTGCCACCAAATTGACAGAGCGGAACACTGAAGCTTTCTTT
many TRBJ2-1 13 NA TRBV11-1 CASSKGGEWEQFF TGTGCCAGCAGCAAAGGGGGGGAATGGGAGCAGTTCTTC
NA TRBJ2-1 16 TRBD2 TRBV4-2 CASSQDGTSGDNEQFF TGTGCCAGCAGCCAAGACGGGACTAGCGGTGACAATGAGCAGTTCTTC
few TRBJ2-1 16 TRBD1 TRBV11-2 CASSPRDRGSYNEQFF TGCGCCAGCAGCCCCCGGGACAGGGGCTCCTACAATGAGCAGTTCTTC
once TRBJ2-2 13 NA TRBV28 CASSLGSPGELFF TGTGCCAGCAGTTTAGGTTCCCCCGGGGAGCTGTTTTTT
few TRBJ1-1 17 TRBD1 TRBV6-6 CASSYSIIGTGETEAFF TGTGCCAGCAGTTACTCGATTATAGGGACAGGGGAAACTGAAGCTTTCTTT
few TRBJ2-2 12 NA TRBV2 CASKKGPGELFF TGTGCCAGCAAGAAAGGTCCAGGGGAACTGTTTTTT
many TRBJ2-3 15 TRBD2 TRBV7-3 CASSFSGAGKDTQYF TGTGCCAGCAGCTTCAGCGGGGCGGGGAAAGATACGCAGTATTTT
few TRBJ2-7 13 NA TRBV28 CASSPHRGDEQYF TGTGCCAGCAGTCCACACCGCGGGGACGAGCAGTACTTC
many TRBJ2-7 13 NA TRBV7-8 CASSLGDEIEQYF TGTGCCAGCAGCTTAGGGGACGAGATTGAGCAGTACTTC
many TRBJ2-5 12 NA TRBV30 CAWSQGGETQYF TGTGCCTGGAGTCAGGGTGGAGAGACCCAGTACTTC
many TRBJ1-1 14 NA TRBV5-1 CASSFRQMNTEAFF TGCGCCAGCAGCTTTCGTCAAATGAACACTGAAGCTTTCTTT
NA TRBJ2-3 16 TRBD1 TRBV4-1 CASSLQGQGASDTQYF TGCGCCAGCAGCCTTCAAGGACAGGGCGCGTCCGATACGCAGTATTTT
many TRBJ2-3 15 TRBD2 TRBV12-3/TRBV12-4 CASSFYSGTTDTQYF TGTGCCAGCAGTTTTTATAGCGGGACCACAGATACGCAGTATTTT
NA TRBJ2-7 16 TRBD1 TRBV18 CASSPAGTGFAYEQYF TGTGCCAGCTCACCCGCCGGGACAGGGTTCGCCTACGAGCAGTACTTC
NA TRBJ2-7 14 TRBD1 TRBV5-6 CASSLGQGAREQYF TGTGCCAGCAGCTTGGGACAGGGGGCCCGCGAGCAGTACTTC
NA TRBJ1-4 13 NA TRBV2 CASTRGLSEKLFF TGTGCCAGCACCCGGGGTTTAAGTGAAAAACTGTTTTTT
NA TRBJ2-5 14 TRBD1 TRBV29-1 CSVESQGVTETQYF TGCAGCGTTGAGTCGCAGGGGGTTACAGAGACCCAGTACTTC
many TRBJ1-5 12 NA TRBV3-1 CASSQGEGAQHF TGTGCCAGCAGCCAAGGGGAGGGGGCCCAGCATTTT
many TRBJ2-5 13 NA TRBV29-1 CSVARTVRETQYF TGCAGCGTTGCGCGGACCGTTCGGGAGACCCAGTACTTC
many TRBJ2-1 13 NA TRBV13 CASSLGIGDEQFF TGTGCCAGCAGCTTAGGCATAGGGGATGAGCAGTTCTTC
NA TRBJ2-1 16 TRBD2 TRBV4-2 CASSQVAGGGYNEQFF TGTGCCAGCAGCCAAGTAGCGGGGGGGGGCTACAATGAGCAGTTCTTC
many TRBJ1-5 12 NA TRBV6-1 CASRRGEEPQHF TGTGCCAGCAGGAGAGGGGAGGAACCCCAGCATTTT
few TRBJ2-4 16 TRBD2 TRBV4-2 CASSQAGTSGKNIQYF TGTGCCAGCAGCCAGGCCGGGACTAGCGGCAAAAACATTCAGTACTTC
few TRBJ2-1 15 NA TRBV15 CATSRDRGTGNEQFF TGTGCCACCAGCAGAGACAGGGGAACGGGCAATGAGCAGTTCTTC
NA TRBJ2-3 15 NA TRBV2 CASSEAPGRTDTQYF TGTGCCAGCAGTGAAGCGCCCGGGAGAACAGATACGCAGTATTTT
few TRBJ1-2 15 TRBD1 TRBV5-1 CASSLDPGGGYGYTF TGCGCCAGCAGCTTGGATCCAGGGGGAGGCTATGGCTACACCTTC
NA TRBJ1-4 16 TRBD1 TRBV6-2/TRBV6-3 CASSDLQGAANEKLFF TGTGCCAGCAGTGACCTACAGGGGGCGGCTAATGAAAAACTGTTTTTT
NA TRBJ1-1 14 NA TRBV6-1 CASSELTPNTEAFF TGTGCCAGCAGTGAATTAACTCCGAACACTGAAGCTTTCTTT
few TRBJ2-5 13 NA TRBV30 CAWSGLELETQYF TGTGCCTGGAGTGGCCTAGAGTTAGAGACCCAGTACTTC
few TRBJ2-7 15 TRBD2 TRBV6-5 CASSYVGDGGAEQYF TGTGCCAGCAGTTACGTGGGCGACGGGGGGGCCGAGCAGTACTTC
many TRBJ2-7 14 NA TRBV11-2 CASSLGTLSYEQYF TGTGCCAGCAGCTTAGGGACTCTTTCCTACGAGCAGTACTTC
NA TRBJ2-3 18 NA TRBV4-1 CASSQDREQWGTTDTQYF TGCGCCAGCAGCCAAGATAGGGAACAGTGGGGCACCACAGATACGCAGTATTTT
NA TRBJ2-2 14 NA TRBV6-1 CASSKGANTGELFF TGTGCCAGCAGTAAGGGAGCGAACACCGGGGAGCTGTTTTTT
NA TRBJ2-5 15 TRBD2 TRBV7-2 CASSYTRGGRETQYF TGTGCCAGCAGTTATACGCGGGGGGGGAGGGAGACCCAGTACTTC
few TRBJ2-3 17 TRBD2 TRBV5-1 CASSLAGGDFGADTQYF TGCGCCAGCAGCTTGGCCGGGGGGGATTTCGGCGCAGATACGCAGTATTTT
many TRBJ1-5 13 NA TRBV20-1 CSASAGANQPQHF TGCAGTGCTAGCGCGGGGGCCAATCAGCCCCAGCATTTT